This TCR beta chain was captured in a study of early T cells in non-severe SARS-CoV-2 infection. Turning to this clonotype: What it binds is not known.

CDR3 size: 14 residues. Germline V lookup: CDR1 ENHRY, CDR2 SYGVKD. V was trimmed by 4 bases and J by 5 bases, leaving 15 bases between them. Points from the study as a whole: VDJdb matching, biased toward anti-spike CD8 responses, missed private and CD4 specificities.

TCRdb reprocessed the 5' RACE reads via MiXCR and lists one record per CDR3 protein. The data show fewer than 85,000 distinct CDR3 sequences, approximately 12% seen once. This chain links TRBV10-3 with TRBJ2-7; tentative D call: TRBD2 (7 bases). The sequenced material came from whole blood. This receptor was identified in an adult who was a healthcare worker with PCR-confirmed SARS-CoV-2 infection or an uninfected control (not recorded which). The CDR3 loop reads CAISVEGGPHEQYF. CDR3 in DNA: TGTGCCATCAGTGTTGAGGGGGGGCCCCACGAGCAGTACTTC.